The present entry profiles one TCR beta chain with its context. It has no known antigen specificity. Qualities for individual bases were not recorded, and no much larger clone is one base off. Clipping removes 1 base from V and 2 bases from J, with 6 as the unmatched junction base count. Via the germline V gene, CDR1 is SGHRS and CDR2 YFSETQ. The CDR3 measures 15 amino acids from cysteine to phenylalanine. Only the CDR3 DNA is retained, 45 bases long and in frame from the first base. At one collaborating source in Seattle, patients were enrolled during active infection and were followed longitudinally through the course of disease. Whole blood was collected in K2EDTA tubes by collaborating institutions according to the institutions' own protocols. For TCRbeta analysis, collaborators shipped samples as frozen whole blood, isolated PBMCs, or DNA extracted from either of those sample types. The data are from a study of blood T cell repertoires in COVID-19 (dated by TCRdb to the early 2020s). In the study overall: Samples from collaborators originated in the United States, Italy and Spain and spanned both the acute and convalescent phases of COVID-19. The samples were drawn from the first 160 participants of the ongoing ImmuneRACE study and from over a thousand subjects provided by 6 global collaborators. The repertoires were made available in a free public database intended to serve as a resource for research on the immune response to SARS-CoV-2. Where HLA class I and class II types were available, the types were taken from metadata supplied by the sample provider, not from assay-based typing. The material from the prospective study consisted of cDNA or gDNA derived from T cells, B-cell-depleted T cells, or PBMCs. Deeply sampled blood TCRbeta repertoires from subjects exposed to, actively infected with, or recovered from COVID-19 were included in the dataset. A de-identified subject ID, COVID-19 status, age in years and sex were almost always included in the sample metadata. Findings and caveats that apply to the study as a whole: The amount of clinical and demographic metadata varied by source and participant and was provided uncurated.

The immunoSEQ Assay, a bias-controlled multiplex PCR, was used to amplify TCRbeta CDR3 regions from genomic DNA. In the authors' own workflow: The number of nucleated cells in each sample was estimated from the amplification of reference gene primers within the assay. To quantify the absolute abundance of each unique TCRbeta CDR3 rearrangement, sequence reads were collapsed and filtered. For each sample, productive Simpson clonality was calculated as the square root of Simpson's diversity index over productive rearrangements. TCRdb's version of the immuneACCESS table is confined to in-frame rearrangements and falls short of the full clone set. An unresolved V gene accounts for under half of the shortfall where checked; the remainder is of unknown origin. The V and J calls and clone size are taken from that table; D and trimming were inferred from the DNA. The sample has roughly 570,000 clones on record, roughly nine tenths of them singletons. Less than 9% of the sample rests with the top ten.

The chain couples TRBV5-1 to TRBJ2-7; 7 middle bases align to TRBD1. The receptor's source is a woman in her forties or fifties with COVID-19, enrolled during active disease. Sequencing was done on a sample of peripheral blood. The CDR3 protein is CASSLSGQGAYEQYF. The base sequence is TGCGCCAGCAGCTTGAGTGGGCAGGGGGCCTACGAGCAGTACTTC.